The rows below give T cell receptor beta chains drawn from one sample of a study of blood T cell repertoires in COVID-19. Sequencing was performed with immunoSEQ multiplex PCR; in TCRdb, only in-frame clones are kept and a portion is missing. The sample consists of about 210,000 clones, around 90% of them appearing once. The sequencing input was peripheral blood. Receptors originate from a man aged 70 or older with acute or convalescent COVID-19. Each CDR3 is given with its conserved first and last residue. The D gene is left open where the match is weak. The listing skips clone size in some rows; elsewhere it reads once, few, many or a size class.

J: TRBJ1-2; size: .; D: TRBD1; V: TRBV19; CDR3: CASSNWGQNYGYTF; DNA: TGTGCCAGTAGTAATTGGGGACAGAACTATGGCTACACCTTC
J: TRBJ2-1; size: .; D: .; V: TRBV5-1; CDR3: CASSTLPAGSYNEQFF; DNA: TGCGCCAGCAGCACACTTCCCGCGGGCTCCTACAATGAGCAGTTCTTC
J: TRBJ2-3; size: .; D: .; V: TRBV11-1; CDR3: CASSPVTDTQYF; DNA: TGTGCCAGCAGCCCGGTCACAGATACGCAGTATTTT
J: TRBJ2-2; size: once; D: .; V: TRBV7-2; CDR3: CASSSYRRTTGELFF; DNA: TGTGCCAGCAGCTCGTACCGGAGAACCACCGGGGAGCTGTTTTTT
J: TRBJ1-1; size: .; D: .; V: TRBV19; CDR3: CASTPAGWTEAFF; DNA: TGTGCCAGTACCCCAGCGGGGTGGACTGAAGCTTTCTTT
J: TRBJ1-1; size: .; D: TRBD1; V: TRBV27; CDR3: CASSLYTGTGVMNTEAFF; DNA: TGTGCCAGCAGTTTATATACCGGGACAGGGGTAATGAACACTGAAGCTTTCTTT
J: TRBJ1-2; size: .; D: .; V: TRBV20-1; CDR3: CSASGGNGYTF; DNA: TGCAGTGCTAGTGGAGGGAATGGCTACACCTTC
J: TRBJ1-2; size: .; D: .; V: TRBV25-1; CDR3: CASREGSGYGYTF; DNA: TGTGCCAGCAGAGAAGGGTCGGGCTATGGCTACACCTTC
J: TRBJ2-2; size: .; D: .; V: TRBV7-3; CDR3: CASSLQGQGTGELFF; DNA: TGTGCCAGCAGTTTGCAGGGGCAGGGGACCGGGGAGCTGTTTTTT
J: TRBJ2-3; size: .; D: TRBD1; V: TRBV4-2; CDR3: CASSPGQGSTDTQYF; DNA: TGTGCCAGCAGCCCGGGACAGGGAAGCACAGATACGCAGTATTTT
J: TRBJ2-7; size: .; D: TRBD1; V: TRBV28; CDR3: CASRGTGTSYEQYF; DNA: TGTGCCAGCAGGGGGACAGGGACCTCCTACGAGCAGTACTTC
J: TRBJ2-3; size: .; D: .; V: TRBV11-2; CDR3: CASSMWRSSTDTQYF; DNA: TGTGCCAGCAGCATGTGGAGGTCTAGCACAGATACGCAGTATTTT
J: TRBJ2-1; size: .; D: TRBD1; V: TRBV7-2; CDR3: CASSSGTGFYNEQFF; DNA: TGTGCCAGCAGCTCCGGGACAGGTTTTTACAATGAGCAGTTCTTC
J: TRBJ2-3; size: .; D: .; V: TRBV24-1; CDR3: CATSDFKGTDTQYF; DNA: TGTGCCACCAGTGATTTTAAGGGGACAGATACGCAGTATTTT
J: TRBJ1-1; size: .; D: .; V: TRBV11-1; CDR3: CASSLQHQTEAFF; DNA: TGTGCCAGCAGCTTACAACACCAAACCGAAGCTTTCTTT
J: TRBJ2-7; size: .; D: .; V: TRBV5-1; CDR3: CASSLGQAPYEQYF; DNA: TGCGCCAGCAGCTTGGGGCAGGCCCCCTACGAGCAGTACTTC
J: TRBJ1-1; size: .; D: .; V: TRBV6-2/TRBV6-3; CDR3: CASSRPGQGLGTGTEAFF; DNA: TGTGCCAGCAGTCGCCCTGGGCAGGGGCTAGGCACGGGCACTGAAGCTTTCTTT
J: TRBJ2-1; size: .; D: TRBD1; V: TRBV9; CDR3: CASSVPGTGNEQFF; DNA: TGTGCCAGCAGCGTCCCGGGGACAGGCAATGAGCAGTTCTTC
J: TRBJ1-2; size: .; D: TRBD1; V: TRBV7-8; CDR3: CASSLVIGGSYGYTF; DNA: TGTGCCAGCAGCTTAGTGATAGGGGGCAGCTATGGCTACACCTTC
J: TRBJ1-1; size: many; D: .; V: TRBV4-1; CDR3: CASSQATRGNTEAFF; DNA: TGCGCCAGCAGCCAAGCGACAAGGGGAAACACTGAAGCTTTCTTT
J: TRBJ1-2; size: .; D: .; V: TRBV27; CDR3: CASSPRGQGRGSYGYTF; DNA: TGTGCCAGCAGTCCACGGGGGCAGGGGAGGGGTTCCTATGGCTACACCTTC
J: TRBJ1-2; size: .; D: .; V: TRBV4-2; CDR3: CASSQDPQGLLYGYTF; DNA: TGTGCCAGCAGCCAAGATCCTCAGGGTCTACTATATGGCTACACCTTC
J: TRBJ2-1; size: few; D: TRBD1; V: TRBV25-1; CDR3: CASKQTGIVNEQFF; DNA: TGTGCCAGCAAGCAGACAGGGATCGTCAATGAGCAGTTCTTC
J: TRBJ1-3; size: .; D: .; V: TRBV6-2/TRBV6-3; CDR3: CASSYSIRTEYSGNTIYF; DNA: TGTGCCAGCAGTTACTCGATACGGACAGAATACTCTGGAAACACCATATATTTT
J: TRBJ1-5; size: .; D: TRBD1; V: TRBV19; CDR3: CASSIAPGQGYGGNQPQHF; DNA: TGTGCCAGTAGTATAGCCCCGGGACAGGGGTACGGGGGCAATCAGCCCCAGCATTTT
J: TRBJ1-5; size: .; D: .; V: TRBV7-2; CDR3: CASSLVAEPNQPQHF; DNA: TGTGCCAGCAGCTTAGTAGCGGAACCCAATCAGCCCCAGCATTTT
J: TRBJ2-5; size: .; D: TRBD2; V: TRBV3-1/TRBV3-2; CDR3: CASSPVPGAGEETQYF; DNA: TGTGCCAGCAGCCCGGTGCCGGGAGCGGGAGAAGAGACCCAGTACTTC
J: TRBJ1-3; size: .; D: TRBD1; V: TRBV9; CDR3: CASTRTGGSGNTIYF; DNA: TGTGCCAGCACCCGGACAGGAGGATCTGGAAACACCATATATTTT
J: TRBJ2-1; size: .; D: TRBD1; V: TRBV2; CDR3: CASRTDRGTYNEQFF; DNA: TGTGCCAGCCGTACCGACAGGGGGACCTACAATGAGCAGTTCTTC
J: TRBJ2-5; size: .; D: TRBD1; V: TRBV4-2; CDR3: CASSRPGQGQETQYF; DNA: TGTGCCAGCAGCCGCCCGGGACAGGGCCAAGAGACCCAGTACTTC
J: TRBJ2-1; size: .; D: TRBD2; V: TRBV7-8; CDR3: CASSFIAGAPNEQFF; DNA: TGTGCCAGCAGCTTTATTGCGGGAGCCCCAAATGAGCAGTTCTTC
J: TRBJ1-1; size: .; D: .; V: TRBV2; CDR3: CASSDTAGVGEAFF; DNA: TGTGCCAGCAGTGACACCGCGGGGGTAGGTGAAGCTTTCTTT
J: TRBJ1-1; size: .; D: .; V: TRBV30; CDR3: CAWSFGPSREAFF; DNA: TGTGCCTGGAGTTTTGGCCCATCACGTGAAGCTTTCTTT
J: TRBJ1-3; size: .; D: .; V: TRBV5-1; CDR3: CASSWGQGSGNTIYF; DNA: TGCGCCAGCAGCTGGGGGCAAGGCTCTGGAAACACCATATATTTT
J: TRBJ2-5; size: .; D: TRBD2; V: TRBV27; CDR3: CASSPVSGSGETQYF; DNA: TGTGCCAGCAGTCCCGTTAGCGGGAGTGGAGAGACCCAGTACTTC
J: TRBJ1-1; size: .; D: .; V: TRBV2; CDR3: CASSLKDASGNTEAFF; DNA: TGTGCCAGCAGCCTAAAGGACGCCAGCGGTAACACTGAAGCTTTCTTT
J: TRBJ2-7; size: .; D: .; V: TRBV28; CDR3: CASSFRTAYEQYF; DNA: TGTGCCAGCAGCTTCCGGACTGCCTACGAGCAGTACTTC
J: TRBJ2-7; size: .; D: TRBD1; V: TRBV11-2; CDR3: CASSYRQGVSSYEQYF; DNA: TGTGCCAGCAGCTACCGACAGGGGGTTTCCTCCTACGAGCAGTACTTC
J: TRBJ2-7; size: .; D: TRBD2; V: TRBV5-6; CDR3: CASSFWAGGYREQYF; DNA: TGTGCCAGCAGCTTCTGGGCGGGAGGGTATCGCGAGCAGTACTTC
J: TRBJ2-1; size: .; D: TRBD2; V: TRBV5-1; CDR3: CASRSGSGSKYEQFF; DNA: TGCGCCAGCAGATCAGGTAGCGGGAGTAAGTATGAGCAGTTCTTC
J: TRBJ1-5; size: .; D: .; V: TRBV10-3; CDR3: CAISESAGNQPQHF; DNA: TGTGCCATCAGTGAGTCTGCGGGGAATCAGCCCCAGCATTTT
J: TRBJ1-3; size: .; D: .; V: TRBV30; CDR3: CAWSAGAFSGNTIYF; DNA: TGTGCCTGGAGTGCAGGGGCCTTCTCTGGAAACACCATATATTTT
J: TRBJ2-3; size: once; D: .; V: TRBV7-3; CDR3: CASSPGTSTDTQYF; DNA: TGTGCCAGCAGCCCAGGAACTAGCACAGATACGCAGTATTTT
J: TRBJ1-1; size: .; D: TRBD1; V: TRBV27; CDR3: CASSSWDRVVTEAFF; DNA: TGTGCCAGCAGTTCATGGGACAGGGTGGTGACTGAAGCTTTCTTT
J: TRBJ2-7; size: .; D: TRBD2; V: TRBV24-1; CDR3: CATGRASGTYEQYF; DNA: TGTGCCACCGGGAGGGCTAGCGGGACTTACGAGCAGTACTTC
J: TRBJ2-2; size: .; D: .; V: TRBV2; CDR3: CASSVSNTGELFF; DNA: TGTGCCAGCAGTGTCTCTAACACCGGGGAGCTGTTTTTT
J: TRBJ2-2; size: .; D: TRBD1; V: TRBV27; CDR3: CASSGQGTGELFF; DNA: TGTGCCAGCAGTGGACAGGGGACCGGGGAGCTGTTTTTT
J: TRBJ1-1; size: .; D: .; V: TRBV7-9; CDR3: CASSLDRDAFF; DNA: TGTGCCAGCAGCTTAGACAGGGATGCCTTCTTT
J: TRBJ2-2; size: few; D: .; V: TRBV9; CDR3: CASSVSVSNTGELFF; DNA: TGTGCCAGCAGCGTATCGGTGTCGAACACCGGGGAGCTGTTTTTT
J: TRBJ1-5; size: .; D: TRBD1; V: TRBV28; CDR3: CASSRGQGVQPQHF; DNA: TGTGCCAGCAGTCGCGGACAGGGAGTTCAGCCCCAGCATTTT
J: TRBJ1-2; size: .; D: .; V: TRBV18; CDR3: CASSPRQADYYGYTF; DNA: TGTGCCAGCTCACCCCGACAGGCTGATTACTATGGCTACACCTTC
J: TRBJ2-7; size: .; D: .; V: TRBV6-1; CDR3: CASSDSGTYEQYF; DNA: TGTGCCAGCAGTGATTCCGGGACCTACGAGCAGTACTTC
J: TRBJ2-5; size: once; D: TRBD2; V: TRBV24-1; CDR3: CATSDPGLAEETQYF; DNA: TGTGCCACCAGTGACCCGGGACTAGCGGAAGAGACCCAGTACTTC
J: TRBJ2-1; size: .; D: TRBD2; V: TRBV9; CDR3: CASSVVAGGYNEQFF; DNA: TGTGCCAGCAGCGTAGTAGCGGGAGGCTACAATGAGCAGTTCTTC
J: TRBJ2-3; size: .; D: TRBD2; V: TRBV2; CDR3: CASSTRDYHRTDTQYF; DNA: TGTGCCAGTAGTACGCGGGACTACCACCGCACAGATACGCAGTATTTT
J: TRBJ1-5; size: once; D: .; V: TRBV7-2; CDR3: CASSLYEGQLPQHF; DNA: TGTGCCAGCAGCTTATACGAGGGACAACTACCCCAGCATTTT
J: TRBJ1-3; size: .; D: .; V: TRBV5-1; CDR3: CASSLAGENTIYF; DNA: TGCGCCAGCAGCTTGGCGGGGGAAAACACCATATATTTT
J: TRBJ2-7; size: .; D: .; V: TRBV20-1; CDR3: CSASNPIADAYEQYF; DNA: TGCAGTGCTAGTAATCCTATAGCGGACGCCTACGAGCAGTACTTC
J: TRBJ2-7; size: .; D: .; V: TRBV28; CDR3: CASSSIGQGIPYEQYF; DNA: TGTGCCAGCAGTTCCATTGGACAAGGGATTCCCTACGAGCAGTACTTC